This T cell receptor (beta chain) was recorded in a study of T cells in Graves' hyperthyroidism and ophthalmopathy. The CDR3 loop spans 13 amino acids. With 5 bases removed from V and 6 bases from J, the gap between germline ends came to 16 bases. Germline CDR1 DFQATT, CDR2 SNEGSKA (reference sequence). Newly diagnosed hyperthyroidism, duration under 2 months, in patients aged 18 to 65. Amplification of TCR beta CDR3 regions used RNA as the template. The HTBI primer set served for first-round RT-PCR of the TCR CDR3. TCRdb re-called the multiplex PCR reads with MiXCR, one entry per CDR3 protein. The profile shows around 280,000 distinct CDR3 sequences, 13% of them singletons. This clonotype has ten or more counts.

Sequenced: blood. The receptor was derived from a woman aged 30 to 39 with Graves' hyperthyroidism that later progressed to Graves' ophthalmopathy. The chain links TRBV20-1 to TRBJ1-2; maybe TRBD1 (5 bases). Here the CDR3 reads CSAQRRGRDGYTF. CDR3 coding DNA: TGCAGTGCTCAGAGGAGGGGAAGGGATGGCTACACCTTC.